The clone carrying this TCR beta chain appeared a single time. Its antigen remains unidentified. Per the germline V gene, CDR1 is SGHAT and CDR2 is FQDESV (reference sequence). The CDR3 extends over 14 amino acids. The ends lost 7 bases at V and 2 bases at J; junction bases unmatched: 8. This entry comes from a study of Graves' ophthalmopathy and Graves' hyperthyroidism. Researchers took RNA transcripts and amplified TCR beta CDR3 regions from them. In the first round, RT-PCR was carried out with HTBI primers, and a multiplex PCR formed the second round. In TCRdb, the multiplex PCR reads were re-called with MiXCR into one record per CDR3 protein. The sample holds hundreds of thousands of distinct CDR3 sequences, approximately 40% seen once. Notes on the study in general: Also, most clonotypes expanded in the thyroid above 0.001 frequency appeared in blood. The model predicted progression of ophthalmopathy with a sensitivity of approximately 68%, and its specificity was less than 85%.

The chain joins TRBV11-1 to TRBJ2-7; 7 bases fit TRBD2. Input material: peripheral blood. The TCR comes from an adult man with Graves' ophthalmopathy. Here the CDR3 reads CASNLRAGAYEQYF. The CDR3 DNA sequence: TGTGCCAGCAACCTTCGGGCGGGGGCCTACGAGCAGTACTTC.